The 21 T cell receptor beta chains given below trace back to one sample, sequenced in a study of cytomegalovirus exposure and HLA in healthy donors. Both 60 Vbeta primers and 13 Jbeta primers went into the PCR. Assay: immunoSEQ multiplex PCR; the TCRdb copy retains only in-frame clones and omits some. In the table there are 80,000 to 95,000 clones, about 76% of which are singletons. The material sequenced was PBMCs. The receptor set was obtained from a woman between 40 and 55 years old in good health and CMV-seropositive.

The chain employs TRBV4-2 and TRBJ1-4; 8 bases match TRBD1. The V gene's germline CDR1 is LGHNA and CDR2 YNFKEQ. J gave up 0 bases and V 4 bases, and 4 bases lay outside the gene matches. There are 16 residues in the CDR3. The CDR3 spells CASSPGQGATNEKLFF. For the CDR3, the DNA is TGTGCCAGCAGCCCTGGACAGGGAGCAACTAATGAAAAACTGTTTTTT.

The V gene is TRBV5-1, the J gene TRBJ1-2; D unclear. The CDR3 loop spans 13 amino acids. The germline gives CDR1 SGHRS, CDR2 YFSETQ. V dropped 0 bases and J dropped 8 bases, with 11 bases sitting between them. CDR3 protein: CASSLDTARGYTF. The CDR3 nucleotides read TGCGCCAGCAGCTTGGATACAGCCAGAGGCTACACCTTC.

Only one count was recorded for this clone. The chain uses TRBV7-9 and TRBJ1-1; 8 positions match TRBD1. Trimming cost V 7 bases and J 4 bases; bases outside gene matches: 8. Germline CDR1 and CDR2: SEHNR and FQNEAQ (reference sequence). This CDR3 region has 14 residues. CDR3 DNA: TGTGCCAGCACCCTAGGACAGGGCGGCACTGAAGCTTTCTTT. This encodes CASTLGQGGTEAFF.

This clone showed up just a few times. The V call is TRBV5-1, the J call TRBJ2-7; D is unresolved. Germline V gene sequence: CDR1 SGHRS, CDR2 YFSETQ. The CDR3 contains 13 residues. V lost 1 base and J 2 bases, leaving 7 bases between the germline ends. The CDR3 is CASSLLTTYEQYF. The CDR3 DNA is TGCGCCAGCAGCTTGCTGACAACCTACGAGCAGTACTTC.

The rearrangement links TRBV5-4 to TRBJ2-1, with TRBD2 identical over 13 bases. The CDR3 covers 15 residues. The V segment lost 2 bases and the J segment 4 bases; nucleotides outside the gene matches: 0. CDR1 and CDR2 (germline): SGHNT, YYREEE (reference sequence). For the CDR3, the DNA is TGTGCCAGCAGCTTACTAGCGGGGGGGTACAATGAGCAGTTCTTC. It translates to CASSLLAGGYNEQFF.

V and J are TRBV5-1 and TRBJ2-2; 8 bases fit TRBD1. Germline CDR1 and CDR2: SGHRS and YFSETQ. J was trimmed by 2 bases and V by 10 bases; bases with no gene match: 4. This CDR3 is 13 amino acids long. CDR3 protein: CAGGTGNTGELFF. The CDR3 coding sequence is TGCGCCGGCGGGACAGGAAACACCGGGGAGCTGTTTTTT.

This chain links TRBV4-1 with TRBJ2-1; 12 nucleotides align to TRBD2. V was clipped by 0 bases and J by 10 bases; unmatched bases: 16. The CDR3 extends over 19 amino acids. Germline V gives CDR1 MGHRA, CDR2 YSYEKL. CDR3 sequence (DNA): TGCGCCAGCAGCCAAGAATCTACTAGCGGGGGGATTACAATGATCGAGCAGTTCTTC. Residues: CASSQESTSGGITMIEQFF.

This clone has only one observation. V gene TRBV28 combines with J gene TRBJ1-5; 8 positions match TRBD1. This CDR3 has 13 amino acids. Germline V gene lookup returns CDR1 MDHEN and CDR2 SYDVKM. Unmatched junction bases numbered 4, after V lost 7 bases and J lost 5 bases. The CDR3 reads CASTTGGHQPQHF. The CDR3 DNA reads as TGTGCCAGCACCACAGGGGGACATCAGCCCCAGCATTTT.

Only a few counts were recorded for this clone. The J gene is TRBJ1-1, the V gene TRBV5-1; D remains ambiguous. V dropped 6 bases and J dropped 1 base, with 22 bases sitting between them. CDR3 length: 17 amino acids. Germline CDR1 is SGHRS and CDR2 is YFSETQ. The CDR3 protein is CASTLGGRALRNTEAFF. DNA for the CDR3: TGCGCCAGCACCCTTGGAGGTAGGGCGCTGAGGAACACTGAAGCTTTCTTT. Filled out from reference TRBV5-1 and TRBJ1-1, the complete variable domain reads KAGVTQTPRYLIKTRGQQVTLSCSPISGHRSVSWYQQTPGQGLQFLFEYFSETQRNKGNFPGRFSGRQFSNSRSEMNVSTLELGDSALYLCASTLGGRALRNTEAFFGQGTRLTVV.

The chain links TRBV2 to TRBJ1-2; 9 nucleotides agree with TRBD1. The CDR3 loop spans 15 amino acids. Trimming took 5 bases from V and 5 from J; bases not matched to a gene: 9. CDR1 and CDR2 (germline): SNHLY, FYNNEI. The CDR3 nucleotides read TGTGCCAGCAGTCATTTCTCCGGGACAGGGTATGGCTACACCTTC. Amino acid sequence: CASSHFSGTGYGYTF.

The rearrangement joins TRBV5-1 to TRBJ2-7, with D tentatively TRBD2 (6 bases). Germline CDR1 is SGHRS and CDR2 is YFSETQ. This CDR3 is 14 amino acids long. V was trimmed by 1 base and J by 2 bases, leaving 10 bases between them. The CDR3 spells CASSLSGGPYEQYF. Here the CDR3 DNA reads TGCGCCAGCAGCTTGTCCGGGGGACCCTACGAGCAGTACTTC.

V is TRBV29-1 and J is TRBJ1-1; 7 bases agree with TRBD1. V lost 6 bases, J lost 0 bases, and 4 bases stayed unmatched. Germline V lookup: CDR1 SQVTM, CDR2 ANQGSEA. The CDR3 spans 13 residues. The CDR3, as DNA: TGCAGCGTCGGACAGGTCCTGAACACTGAAGCTTTCTTT. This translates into CSVGQVLNTEAFF.

DNA for the CDR3: TGCGCCAGCAGTCAATCGAGAAAGACCCAGTACTTC. Protein sequence: CASSQSRKTQYF. The chain recombines TRBV23-1 with TRBJ2-5; no clear D. TRBV23-1 is noted as an ORF with a role that remains uncertain. V gave up 0 bases and J gave up 6 bases, with 5 bases separating them. The CDR3 spans 12 residues.

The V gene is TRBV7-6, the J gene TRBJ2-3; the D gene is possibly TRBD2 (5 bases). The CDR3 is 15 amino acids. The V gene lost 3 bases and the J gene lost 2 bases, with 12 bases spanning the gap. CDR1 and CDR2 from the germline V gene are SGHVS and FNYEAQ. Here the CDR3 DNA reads TGTGCCAGCAGCTTCGGTGAGCGGACCACAGATACGCAGTATTTT. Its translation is CASSFGERTTDTQYF. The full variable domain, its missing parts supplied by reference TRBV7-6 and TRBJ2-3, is GAGVSQSPRYKVTKRGQDVALRCDPISGHVSLYWYRQALGQGPEFLTYFNYEAQQDKSGLPNDRFSAERPEGSISTLTIQRTEQRDSAMYRCASSFGERTTDTQYFGPGTRLTVL.

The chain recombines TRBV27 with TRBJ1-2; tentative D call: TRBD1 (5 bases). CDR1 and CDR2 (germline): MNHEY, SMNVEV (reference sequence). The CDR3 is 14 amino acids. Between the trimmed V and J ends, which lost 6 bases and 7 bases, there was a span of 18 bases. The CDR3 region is CASRTVGRGGGYTF. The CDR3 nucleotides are TGTGCCAGCAGAACCGTCGGGAGGGGCGGTGGCTACACCTTC.

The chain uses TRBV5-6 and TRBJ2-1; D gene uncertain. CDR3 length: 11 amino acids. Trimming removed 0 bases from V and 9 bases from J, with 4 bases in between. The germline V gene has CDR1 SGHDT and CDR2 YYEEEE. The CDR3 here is CASSLGGEQFF. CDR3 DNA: TGTGCCAGCAGCTTGGGCGGTGAGCAGTTCTTC.

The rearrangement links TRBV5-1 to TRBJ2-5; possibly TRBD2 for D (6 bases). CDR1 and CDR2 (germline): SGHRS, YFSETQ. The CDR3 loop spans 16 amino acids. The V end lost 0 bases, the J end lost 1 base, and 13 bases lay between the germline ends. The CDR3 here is CASSLGPTGVQETQYF. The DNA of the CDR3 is TGCGCCAGCAGCTTGGGACCAACGGGGGTCCAAGAGACCCAGTACTTC.

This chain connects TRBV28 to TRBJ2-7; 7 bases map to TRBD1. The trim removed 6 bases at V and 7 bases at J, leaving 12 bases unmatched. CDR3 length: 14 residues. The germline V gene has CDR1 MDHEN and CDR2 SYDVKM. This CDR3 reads CASSPQGVLAEQYF. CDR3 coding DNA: TGTGCCAGCAGCCCCCAGGGGGTTCTTGCTGAGCAGTACTTC. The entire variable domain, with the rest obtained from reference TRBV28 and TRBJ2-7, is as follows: DVKVTQSSRYLVKRTGEKVFLECVQDMDHENMFWYRQDPGLGLRLIYFSYDVKMKEKGDIPEGYSVSREKKERFSLILESASTNQTSMYLCASSPQGVLAEQYFGPGTRLTVT.

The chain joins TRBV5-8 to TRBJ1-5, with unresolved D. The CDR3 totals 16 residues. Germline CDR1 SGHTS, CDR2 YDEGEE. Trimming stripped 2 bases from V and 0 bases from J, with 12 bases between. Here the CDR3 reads CASSFGGILSNQPQHF. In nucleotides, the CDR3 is TGTGCCAGCAGCTTCGGAGGAATTCTTAGCAATCAGCCCCAGCATTTT.

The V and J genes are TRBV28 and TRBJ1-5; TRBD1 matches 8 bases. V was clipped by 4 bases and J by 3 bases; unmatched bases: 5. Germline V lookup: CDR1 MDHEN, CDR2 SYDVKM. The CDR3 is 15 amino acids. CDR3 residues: CASSYRTGINQPQHF. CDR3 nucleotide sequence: TGTGCCAGCAGTTATCGGACAGGGATCAATCAGCCCCAGCATTTT.

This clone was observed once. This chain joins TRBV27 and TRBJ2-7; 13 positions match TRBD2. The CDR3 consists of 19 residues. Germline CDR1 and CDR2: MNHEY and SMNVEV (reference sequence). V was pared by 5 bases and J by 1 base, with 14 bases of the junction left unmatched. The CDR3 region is CASSPRTSGSPTFSYEQYF. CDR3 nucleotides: TGTGCCAGCAGTCCCAGGACTAGCGGGAGTCCCACCTTTTCCTACGAGCAGTACTTC.